The clone carrying this T cell receptor (beta chain) was counted between two and nine times. Its antigen remains unidentified. The use of a sample-barcoded 5' primer and a J-beta primer mix characterized a second PCR of about 7 to 12 cycles. All samples gave at least 2.5 million CDR3-containing paired-end reads. TCRdb itself ran the 5' RACE reads through MiXCR, one entry per CDR3 protein. The sample includes hundreds of thousands of distinct CDR3 sequences, about 42% seen only once; the top ten take 20% to 25%. The entry originates in a study of blood T cells in healthy people across ages. Study results and limitations: PBMCs that were unsorted prevented a conclusive naive versus antigen-experienced comparison. Unknown CMV status may confound age-related changes in expanded clones.

V was cut by 6 bases and J by 0 bases, with 6 bases left in between. CDR3 length equals 14 residues. The sequenced material came from blood. This sequence joins TRBV12-3 or TRBV12-4 and TRBJ2-6; D ambiguous. The origin of this receptor is an older woman in good health. The CDR3 nucleotides read TGTGCCAGCAGATCCCTCTCTGGGGCCAACGTCCTGACTTTC. This encodes CASRSLSGANVLTF.